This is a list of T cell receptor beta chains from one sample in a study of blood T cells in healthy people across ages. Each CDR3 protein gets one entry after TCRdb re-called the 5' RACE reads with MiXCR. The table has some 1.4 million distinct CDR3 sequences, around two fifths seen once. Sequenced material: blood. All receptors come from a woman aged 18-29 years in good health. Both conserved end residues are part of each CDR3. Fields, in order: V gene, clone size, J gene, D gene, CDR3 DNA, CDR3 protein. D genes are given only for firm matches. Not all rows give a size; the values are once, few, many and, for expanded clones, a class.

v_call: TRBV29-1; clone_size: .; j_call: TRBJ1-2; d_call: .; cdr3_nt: TGCAGCGTTACGGACAAGAACTATGGCTACACCTTC; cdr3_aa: CSVTDKNYGYTF
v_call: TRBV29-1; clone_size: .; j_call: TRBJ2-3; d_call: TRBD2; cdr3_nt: TGCAGCGTCGCCCTAGCGGGAGTTGACACAGATACGCAGTATTTT; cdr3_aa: CSVALAGVDTDTQYF
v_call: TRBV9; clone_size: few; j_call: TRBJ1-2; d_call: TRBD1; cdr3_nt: TGTGCCAGCAGCGTAGGAAGGGGACAGCAGTATGGCTACACCTTC; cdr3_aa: CASSVGRGQQYGYTF
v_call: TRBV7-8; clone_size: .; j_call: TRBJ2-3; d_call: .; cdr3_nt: TGTGCCAGCAGCTTAGGCGGGGCGGGGAGGGGGTTTGGCACAGATACGCAGTATTTT; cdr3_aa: CASSLGGAGRGFGTDTQYF
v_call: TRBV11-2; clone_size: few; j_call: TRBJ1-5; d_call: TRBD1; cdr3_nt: TGTGCCAGCAGCGATCCGGGACAGGGGAGTCATCAGCCCCAGCATTTT; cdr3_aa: CASSDPGQGSHQPQHF
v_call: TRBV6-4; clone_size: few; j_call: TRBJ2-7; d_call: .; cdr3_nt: TGTGCCAGCAGTTCGCACCCGGGATCCTACGAGCAGTACTTC; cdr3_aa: CASSSHPGSYEQYF
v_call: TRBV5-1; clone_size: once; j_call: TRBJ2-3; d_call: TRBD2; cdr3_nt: TGCGCCAGCAGCTTAGCGGGCGGGAGCCGTTTCAGAACAGATACGCAGTATTTT; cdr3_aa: CASSLAGGSRFRTDTQYF
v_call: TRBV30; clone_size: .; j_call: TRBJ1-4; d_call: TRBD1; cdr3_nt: TGTGCCTGGAGTGAGGCAGGGGGGGAAAAACTGTTTTTT; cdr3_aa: CAWSEAGGEKLFF
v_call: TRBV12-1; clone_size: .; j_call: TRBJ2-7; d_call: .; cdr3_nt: TGTGCCAGCAGCGCGGGGACTAGCGGGAAGGCCATAGGGTACGAGCAGTACTTC; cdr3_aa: CASSAGTSGKAIGYEQYF
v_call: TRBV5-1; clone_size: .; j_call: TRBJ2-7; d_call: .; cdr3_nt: TGCGCCAGCAGCGTGTACAGATCCTACGAGCAGTACTTC; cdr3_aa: CASSVYRSYEQYF
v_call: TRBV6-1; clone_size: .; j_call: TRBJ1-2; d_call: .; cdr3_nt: TGTGCCAGCAGTTTGCGGGGACAACTAAACTATGGCTACACCTTC; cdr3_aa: CASSLRGQLNYGYTF
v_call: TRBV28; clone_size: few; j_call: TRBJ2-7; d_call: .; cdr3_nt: TGTGCCAGCAGTGTCCGTATGCAGCTCGTCCCAGACCGGGACGAGCAGTACTTC; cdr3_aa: CASSVRMQLVPDRDEQYF
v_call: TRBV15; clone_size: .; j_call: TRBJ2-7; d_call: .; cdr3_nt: TGTGCCACCAGCAGACCGGGGTCCTACGAGCAGTACTTC; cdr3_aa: CATSRPGSYEQYF
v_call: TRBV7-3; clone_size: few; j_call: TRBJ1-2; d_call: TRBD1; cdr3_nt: TGTGCCAGCAGCTTACACCCGATCGACAGGGGGGAAATCTATGGCTACACCTTC; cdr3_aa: CASSLHPIDRGEIYGYTF
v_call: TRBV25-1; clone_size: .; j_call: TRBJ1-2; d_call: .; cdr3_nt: TGTGCCAGCAGTGCTGGGAAGCATGGCTACACCTTC; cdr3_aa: CASSAGKHGYTF
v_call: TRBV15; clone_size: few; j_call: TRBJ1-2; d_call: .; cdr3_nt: TGTGCCACCAGCAGAGATCGGGGGGGGAACTATGGCTACACCTTC; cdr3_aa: CATSRDRGGNYGYTF
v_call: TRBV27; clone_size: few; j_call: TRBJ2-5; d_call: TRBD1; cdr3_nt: TGTGCCAGCAGTTTGGACAGGGTAGGGAATAGGGAGACCCAGTACTTC; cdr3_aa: CASSLDRVGNRETQYF
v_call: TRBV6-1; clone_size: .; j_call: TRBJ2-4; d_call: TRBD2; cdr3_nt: TGTGCCAGCAGATTGAGGTACACAGGAGCGGGGCCCCAAAACATTCAGTACTTC; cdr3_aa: CASRLRYTGAGPQNIQYF
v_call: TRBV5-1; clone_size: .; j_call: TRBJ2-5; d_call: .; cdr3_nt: TGCGCCAGCAGCTTTGGATCTCCCCAAGAGACCCAGTACTTC; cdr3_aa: CASSFGSPQETQYF
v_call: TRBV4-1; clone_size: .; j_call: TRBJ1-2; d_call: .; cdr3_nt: TGCGCCAGCAGCTTAGGAAGGGGTGAATACTATGGCTACACCTTC; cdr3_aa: CASSLGRGEYYGYTF
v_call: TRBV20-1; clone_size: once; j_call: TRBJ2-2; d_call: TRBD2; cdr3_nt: TGCAGTGCTAGTGTAACCGTAGCGGGAGCGGGCGGGGAGCTGTTTTTT; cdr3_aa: CSASVTVAGAGGELFF
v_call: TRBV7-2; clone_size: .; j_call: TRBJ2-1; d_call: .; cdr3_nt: TGTGCCAGCAGCCGGACTCAGTATGAGCAGTTCTTC; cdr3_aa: CASSRTQYEQFF
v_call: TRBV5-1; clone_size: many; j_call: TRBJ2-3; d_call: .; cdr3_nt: TGCGCCAGCAGCTTGCGGAGACAGGGCACAGATACGCAGTATTTT; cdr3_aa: CASSLRRQGTDTQYF
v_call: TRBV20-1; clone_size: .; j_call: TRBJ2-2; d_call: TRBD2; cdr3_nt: TGCAGTGCTTCAGCGGGGCCCCTGAACACCGGGGAGCTGTTTTTT; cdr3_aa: CSASAGPLNTGELFF